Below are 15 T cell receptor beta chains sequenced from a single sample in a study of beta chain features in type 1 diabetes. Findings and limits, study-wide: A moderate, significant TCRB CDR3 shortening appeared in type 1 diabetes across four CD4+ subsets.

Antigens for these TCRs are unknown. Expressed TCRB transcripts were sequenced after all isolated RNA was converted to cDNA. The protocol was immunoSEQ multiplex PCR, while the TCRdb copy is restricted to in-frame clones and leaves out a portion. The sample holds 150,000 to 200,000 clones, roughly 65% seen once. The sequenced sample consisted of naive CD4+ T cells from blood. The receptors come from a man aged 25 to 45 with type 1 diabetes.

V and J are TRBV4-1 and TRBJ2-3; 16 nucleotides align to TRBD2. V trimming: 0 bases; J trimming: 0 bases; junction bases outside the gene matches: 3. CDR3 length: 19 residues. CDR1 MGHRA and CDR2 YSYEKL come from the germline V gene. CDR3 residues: CASSQEGTSGRASTDTQYF. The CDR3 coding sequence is TGCGCCAGCAGCCAAGAAGGGACTAGCGGGAGGGCTAGCACAGATACGCAGTATTTT.

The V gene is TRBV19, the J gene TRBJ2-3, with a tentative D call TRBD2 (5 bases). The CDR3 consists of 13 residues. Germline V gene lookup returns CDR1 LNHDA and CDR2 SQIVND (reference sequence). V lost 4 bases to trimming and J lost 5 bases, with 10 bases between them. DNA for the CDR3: TGTGCCAGTAGTAGCTACGGGGTAGATACGCAGTATTTT. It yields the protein CASSSYGVDTQYF.

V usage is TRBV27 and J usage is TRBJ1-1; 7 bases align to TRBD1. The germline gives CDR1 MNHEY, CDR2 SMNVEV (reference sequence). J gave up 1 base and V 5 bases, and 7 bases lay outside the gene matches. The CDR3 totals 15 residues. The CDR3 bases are TGTGCCAGCAGTCCTCAGGGACAGCCGAACACTGAAGCTTTCTTT. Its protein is CASSPQGQPNTEAFF.

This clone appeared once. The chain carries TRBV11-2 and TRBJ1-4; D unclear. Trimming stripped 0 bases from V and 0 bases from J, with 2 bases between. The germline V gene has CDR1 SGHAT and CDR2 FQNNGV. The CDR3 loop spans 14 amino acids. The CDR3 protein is CASSLDTTNEKLFF. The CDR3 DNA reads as TGTGCCAGCAGCTTAGACACAACTAATGAAAAACTGTTTTTT.

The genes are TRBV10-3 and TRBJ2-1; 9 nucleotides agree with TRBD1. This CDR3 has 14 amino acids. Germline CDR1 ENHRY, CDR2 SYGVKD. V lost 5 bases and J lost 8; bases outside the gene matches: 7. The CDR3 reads CAISPGTGSHEQFF. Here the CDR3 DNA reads TGTGCCATCAGTCCCGGGACAGGGTCCCATGAGCAGTTCTTC.

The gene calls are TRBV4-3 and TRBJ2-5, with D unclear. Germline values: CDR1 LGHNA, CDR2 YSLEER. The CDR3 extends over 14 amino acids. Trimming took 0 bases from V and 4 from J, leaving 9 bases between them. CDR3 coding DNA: TGCGCCAGCAGCCAAGAGGCTAGGTCAGAGACCCAGTACTTC. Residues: CASSQEARSETQYF.

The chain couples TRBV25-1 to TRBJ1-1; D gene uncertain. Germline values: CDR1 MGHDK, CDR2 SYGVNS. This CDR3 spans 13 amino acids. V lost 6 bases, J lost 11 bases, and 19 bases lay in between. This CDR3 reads CASRPSAGLWAFF. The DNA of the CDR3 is TGTGCCAGCAGGCCCTCAGCGGGTCTATGGGCTTTCTTT.

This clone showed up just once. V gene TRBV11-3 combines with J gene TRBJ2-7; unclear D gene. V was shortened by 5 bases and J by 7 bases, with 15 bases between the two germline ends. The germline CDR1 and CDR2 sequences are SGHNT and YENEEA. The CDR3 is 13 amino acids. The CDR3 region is CASSRSPGGEQYF. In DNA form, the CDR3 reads TGTGCCAGCAGCCGCTCTCCGGGCGGAGAGCAGTACTTC.

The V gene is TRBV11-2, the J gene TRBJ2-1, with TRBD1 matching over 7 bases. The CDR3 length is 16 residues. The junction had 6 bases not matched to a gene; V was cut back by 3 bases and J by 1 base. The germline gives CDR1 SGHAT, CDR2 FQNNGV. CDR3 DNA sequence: TGTGCCAGCAGCTTTGTGGGGACAGATTCCTACAATGAGCAGTTCTTC. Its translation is CASSFVGTDSYNEQFF.

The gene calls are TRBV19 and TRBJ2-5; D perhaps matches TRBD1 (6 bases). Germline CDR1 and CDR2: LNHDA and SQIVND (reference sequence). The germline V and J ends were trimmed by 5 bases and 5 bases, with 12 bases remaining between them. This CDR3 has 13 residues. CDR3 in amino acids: CASSSDSAETQYF. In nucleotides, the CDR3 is TGTGCCAGTAGTTCGGACAGTGCCGAGACCCAGTACTTC.

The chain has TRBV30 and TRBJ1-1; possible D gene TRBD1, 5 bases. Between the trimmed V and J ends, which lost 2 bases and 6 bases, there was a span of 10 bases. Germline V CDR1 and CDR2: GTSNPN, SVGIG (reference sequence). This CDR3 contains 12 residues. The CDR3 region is CAWSTRGSEAFF. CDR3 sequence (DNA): TGTGCCTGGAGTACCCGGGGGTCTGAAGCTTTCTTT.

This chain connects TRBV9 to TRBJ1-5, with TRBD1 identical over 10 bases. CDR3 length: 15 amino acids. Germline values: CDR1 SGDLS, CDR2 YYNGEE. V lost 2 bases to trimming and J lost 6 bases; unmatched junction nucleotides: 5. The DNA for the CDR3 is TGTGCCAGCAGCGTCGGGACAGGGGAAAGTCAGCCCCAGCATTTT. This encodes CASSVGTGESQPQHF.

In DNA form, the CDR3 reads TGTGCCAGCAGAAGGGCCGGGCCTACGCGGGGCGATGAGCAGTTCTTC. Protein: CASRRAGPTRGDEQFF. The chain couples TRBV6-6 to TRBJ2-1; weak D call: TRBD2 (6 bases). The germline gives CDR1 MNHNY, CDR2 SVGAGI (reference sequence). The CDR3 length is 16 residues. V lost 6 bases, J lost 8 bases, and 23 bases lay in between.

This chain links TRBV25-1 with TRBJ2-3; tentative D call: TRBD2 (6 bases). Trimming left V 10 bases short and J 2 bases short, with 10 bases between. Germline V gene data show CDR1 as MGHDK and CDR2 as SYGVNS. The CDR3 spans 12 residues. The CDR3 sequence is CATGLFTDTQYF. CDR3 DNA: TGTGCCACGGGACTTTTCACAGATACGCAGTATTTT.

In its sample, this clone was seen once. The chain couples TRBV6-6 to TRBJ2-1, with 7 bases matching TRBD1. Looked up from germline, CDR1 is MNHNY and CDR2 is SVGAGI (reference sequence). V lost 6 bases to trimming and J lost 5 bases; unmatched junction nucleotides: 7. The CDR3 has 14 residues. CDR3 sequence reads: CASSIGGQHNEQFF. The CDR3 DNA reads TGTGCCAGCAGCATAGGGGGACAGCACAATGAGCAGTTCTTC.